This is a list of T cell receptor beta chains from one sample in a study of CD8+ T cells in alopecia areata. The protocol was immunoSEQ multiplex PCR, while the TCRdb copy is restricted to in-frame clones and leaves out a portion. The repertoire holds about 150,000 clones, with approximately 60% as singletons. The sample consisted of CD4+ T cells sorted from blood. All receptors come from a human donor in good health. Both conserved end residues are part of each CDR3. The D gene is left open where the match is weak. Not all rows give a size; the values are once, few, many and, for expanded clones, a class.

abundance | d_gene | j_gene | v_gene | CDR3aa | CDR3nt
few | TRBD1 | TRBJ1-2 | TRBV29-1 | CSVDYRGDGYTF | TGCAGCGTAGATTACAGGGGAGATGGCTACACCTTC
. | TRBD2 | TRBJ2-3 | TRBV30 | CAWSISPLAGGPDTQYF | TGTGCCTGGAGTATCTCGCCCCTAGCGGGAGGTCCAGATACGCAGTATTTT
few | TRBD1 | TRBJ1-2 | TRBV29-1 | CSVGGQGGDYGYTF | TGCAGCGTTGGAGGACAGGGCGGGGACTATGGCTACACCTTC
. | . | TRBJ2-5 | TRBV5-1 | CASSRGVAEETQYF | TGCGCCAGCAGCCGCGGGGTAGCGGAAGAGACCCAGTACTTC
few | . | TRBJ1-3 | TRBV19 | CASAPARALGNTIYF | TGTGCCAGTGCCCCGGCGCGAGCCCTTGGAAACACCATATATTTT
. | . | TRBJ2-1 | TRBV6-5 | CASKERYNEQFF | TGTGCCAGCAAAGAACGGTACAATGAGCAGTTCTTC
. | . | TRBJ1-4 | TRBV6-5 | CASSWDRTNEKLFF | TGTGCCAGCAGTTGGGATCGAACTAATGAAAAACTGTTTTTT
. | . | TRBJ1-5 | TRBV19 | CATKSGSKVSAQHF | TGTGCCACCAAGTCTGGATCGAAAGTTTCGGCCCAGCATTTT
medium-sized | TRBD1 | TRBJ2-6 | TRBV7-3 | CASSRDRAGANVLTF | TGTGCCAGCAGCCGGGACAGGGCTGGGGCCAACGTCCTGACTTTC
. | TRBD2 | TRBJ2-7 | TRBV29-1 | CSVDGGLGAYEQYF | TGCAGCGTCGACGGGGGACTAGGCGCGTACGAGCAGTACTTC
. | . | TRBJ1-1 | TRBV19 | CASSILRNTEAFF | TGTGCCAGTAGTATATTGAGGAACACTGAAGCTTTCTTT
. | TRBD1 | TRBJ2-7 | TRBV5-1 | CASSVILPGQGAEQYF | TGCGCCAGCAGTGTCATTCTACCGGGACAGGGGGCCGAGCAGTACTTC
few | TRBD2 | TRBJ2-7 | TRBV5-1 | CASSLSSGFEQYF | TGCGCCAGCAGCTTGAGTAGCGGGTTCGAGCAGTACTTC
few | TRBD2 | TRBJ2-1 | TRBV5-4 | CASSLSGDSYNEQFF | TGTGCCAGCAGCTTAAGCGGGGATTCCTACAATGAGCAGTTCTTC
. | . | TRBJ2-2 | TRBV7-3 | CASSLRAFGAGELFF | TGTGCCAGCAGCTTGAGGGCCTTTGGGGCCGGGGAGCTGTTTTTT
. | . | TRBJ1-4 | TRBV6-5 | CASRERVSAYEKLFF | TGTGCCAGCAGGGAACGTGTTTCGGCGTATGAAAAACTGTTTTTT